The 16 T cell receptor beta chains presented below share a single source sample, sequenced in a study of cytomegalovirus exposure and HLA in healthy donors. PCR involved 60 Vbeta and 13 Jbeta primers. Profiled with immunoSEQ multiplex PCR; TCRdb holds only in-frame clones, not every one. This table has roughly 140,000 clones, roughly 80% appearing once. Input material: PBMCs. Receptors originate from a man in his forties in good health and CMV-seronegative.

The CDR3 DNA reads as TGCAGTGCTAGTCACAGGGTGGGCTACACCTTC. Protein sequence: CSASHRVGYTF. The chain joins TRBV20-1 to TRBJ1-2, with D maybe TRBD1 (6 bases). The CDR3 sequence is 11 residues long. The germline V gene encodes CDR1 DFQATT and CDR2 SNEGSKA (reference sequence). V was trimmed by 3 bases and J by 8 bases, leaving 10 bases between them.

The rearrangement uses TRBV5-1 and TRBJ2-5; possible D gene TRBD1, 6 bases. Trimming left V 0 bases short and J 1 base short, with 10 bases between. Germline lookup yields CDR1 SGHRS and CDR2 YFSETQ. This CDR3 contains 15 residues. DNA for the CDR3: TGCGCCAGCAGCTTGGTGGGGGCCGGCCAAGAGACCCAGTACTTC. Translation: CASSLVGAGQETQYF.

The chain carries TRBV11-3 and TRBJ1-1, with D possibly being TRBD1 (5 bases). This CDR3 is 14 amino acids long. Germline-derived CDR1 and CDR2 are SGHNT and YENEEA. Deletions cut 0 bases from V and 2 bases from J, with 7 bases between. CDR3 DNA sequence: TGTGCCAGCAGCTTAGATACAGGCAACACTGAAGCTTTCTTT. Its translation: CASSLDTGNTEAFF.

V and J are TRBV5-4 and TRBJ1-2; TRBD1 agrees at 10 bases. J was trimmed by 4 bases and V by 4 bases; bases with no gene match: 4. CDR1 SGHNT and CDR2 YYREEE come from the germline V gene (reference sequence). The CDR3 totals 14 residues. CDR3 DNA: TGTGCCAGCAGCGGGGACAGGGGAGGCTATGGCTACACCTTC. Translated, it gives CASSGDRGGYGYTF.

The rearrangement uses TRBV5-6 and TRBJ2-2; 7 nucleotides agree with TRBD2. Unmatched junction bases numbered 0, after V lost 3 bases and J lost 1 base. CDR1 SGHDT and CDR2 YYEEEE come from the germline V gene. This CDR3 has 14 amino acids. The CDR3 here is CASSWGGNTGELFF. CDR3 sequence (DNA): TGTGCCAGCAGCTGGGGGGGGAACACCGGGGAGCTGTTTTTT.

The gene calls are TRBV5-4 and TRBJ1-2, with D unclear. The CDR3 covers 17 residues. The V end was cut by 1 base, the J end by 1 base, with 17 bases between. Germline assignment: CDR1 SGHNT and CDR2 YYREEE (reference sequence). CDR3 DNA: TGTGCCAGCAGCTTGTCCCCCCTTGCCAGTGATAACTATGGCTACACCTTC. It codes for CASSLSPLASDNYGYTF. Full variable domain (remainder filled in from reference TRBV5-4 and TRBJ1-2): ETGVTQSPTHLIKTRGQQVTLRCSSQSGHNTVSWYQQALGQGPQFIFQYYREEENGRGNFPPRFSGLQFPNYSSELNVNALELDDSALYLCASSLSPLASDNYGYTFGSGTRLTVV.

This chain uses TRBV6-1 with TRBJ2-5; D is possibly TRBD2 (5 bases). CDR3 size: 14 residues. Trimming removed 8 bases from V and 2 bases from J, with 15 bases in between. Germline CDR1 MNHNS, CDR2 SASEGT. The CDR3 DNA reads as TGTGCCAGCTTCTCGCCTGAGGGACAAGAGACCCAGTACTTC. Its translation: CASFSPEGQETQYF.

This clone was counted a single time. The chain uses TRBV11-2 and TRBJ1-1, with TRBD1 matching 8 bases. Losses at the gene ends were 5 bases for V and 0 bases for J; bases not matched to a gene: 17. The CDR3 contains 19 residues. Germline CDR1 is SGHAT and CDR2 is FQNNGV. The CDR3 DNA is TGTGCCAGCAGCACAGCGGGTAACAGGGGGGTTTCGATGAACACTGAAGCTTTCTTT. Encoded protein: CASSTAGNRGVSMNTEAFF.

DNA of the CDR3: TGTGCCAGCAGAGTTCAGGGGGCGTTTGGTGGCTACACCTTC. It encodes CASRVQGAFGGYTF. The chain recombines TRBV7-9 with TRBJ1-2, with 8 nucleotides matching TRBD1. This CDR3 has 14 amino acids. Germline lookup yields CDR1 SEHNR and CDR2 FQNEAQ (reference sequence). Trimming at V came to 6 bases and at J to 7 bases, leaving 10 bases not matched to a gene.

The rearrangement joins TRBV7-9 to TRBJ1-1; D is undetermined. Deletions cut 1 base from V and 0 bases from J, with 12 bases between. The CDR3 contains 16 residues. The germline V gene has CDR1 SEHNR and CDR2 FQNEAQ (reference sequence). Here the CDR3 DNA reads TGTGCCAGCAGCTTAGGGGCGGGGAGCATGAACACTGAAGCTTTCTTT. Its protein product is CASSLGAGSMNTEAFF.

CDR3 protein: CASSPGAGIDYEQYF. The CDR3 DNA reads as TGTGCCAGCTCACCAGGGGCAGGGATTGACTACGAGCAGTACTTC. The chain uses TRBV18 and TRBJ2-7; tentative D call: TRBD1 (5 bases). Germline V gene data show CDR1 as KGHSH and CDR2 as LQKENI. The CDR3 extends over 15 amino acids. Between the trimmed V and J ends, which lost 2 bases and 3 bases, there was a span of 14 bases.

This clone was recorded only once. The rearrangement links TRBV27 to TRBJ2-2; 8 nucleotides line up with TRBD1. The germline CDR1 and CDR2 sequences are MNHEY and SMNVEV (reference sequence). CDR3 length equals 15 residues. After removal of 6 bases from V and 0 bases from J, the junction contained 3 bases not matched to a gene. The DNA of the CDR3 is TGTGCCAGCAGGCCGGGACAGGCGAACACCGGGGAGCTGTTTTTT. Amino acids: CASRPGQANTGELFF.

This chain links TRBV6-6 with TRBJ1-1; 9 nucleotides agree with TRBD1. Germline assignment: CDR1 MNHNY and CDR2 SVGAGI (reference sequence). The junction had 10 bases not matched to a gene; V was cut back by 7 bases and J by 4 bases. The CDR3 loop spans 15 amino acids. CDR3 protein: CASNPHRGLGTEAFF. The CDR3 DNA is TGTGCCAGCAACCCACACAGGGGGCTGGGCACTGAAGCTTTCTTT.

This rearrangement joins TRBV6-4 to TRBJ2-3, with 11 bases lining up with TRBD2. The CDR3 consists of 15 residues. The ends lost 4 bases at V and 6 bases at J; junction bases unmatched: 6. The germline CDR1 and CDR2 sequences are MRHNA and SNTAGT. The CDR3 is CASSAVSGGADTQYF. CDR3 coding DNA: TGTGCCAGCAGTGCCGTTAGCGGGGGGGCGGATACGCAGTATTTT.

The chain uses TRBV7-8 and TRBJ1-2; D may be TRBD1 (5 bases). Trimming cost V 5 bases and J 1 base, with 17 bases left between them. This CDR3 comprises 16 residues. In germline, CDR1 is SGHVS, CDR2 FQNEAQ. The CDR3 DNA sequence: TGTGCCAGCAGCCCCCAGGGAGGGAACTTTAACTATGGCTACACCTTC. The encoded protein is CASSPQGGNFNYGYTF.

This chain links TRBV25-1 with TRBJ1-5; D ambiguous. Trimming left V 4 bases short and J 3 bases short, with 10 bases between. CDR3 length equals 14 residues. Germline lookup yields CDR1 MGHDK and CDR2 SYGVNS. CDR3: CASSGRGYNQPQHF. In DNA, the CDR3 is TGTGCCAGCAGTGGCCGGGGTTACAATCAGCCCCAGCATTTT.